This TCR beta chain was identified during a study of post-analysis software for immune sequencing data. Study-wide findings and caveats: In patients, TRBV5-6, TRBV5-1 and TRBV20-1 belonged to five TRBV segments found more frequently than in controls.

The germline V gene encodes CDR1 DFQATT and CDR2 SNEGSKA (reference sequence). V was trimmed by 6 bases and J by 5 bases, leaving 11 bases between them. The CDR3 runs 12 residues. cDNA libraries for TCR beta contained unique molecular identifiers. TCRdb itself ran the PCR reads through MiXCR, one entry per CDR3 protein. Here the sample spans some 160,000 distinct CDR3 sequences, 36% being singletons. There are a few counts of this clonotype. Its antigen is unknown. The sample in question was blood, obtained after autologous hematopoietic stem cell transplantation. The sequence was collected from a girl aged 10-17 years with multiple sclerosis. This sequence joins TRBV20-1 and TRBJ2-1; either TRBD1 or TRBD2 may fit D (5 bases each). The CDR3 loop reads CSATRGHNEQFF. Written as DNA, the CDR3 is TGCAGTGCGACCCGGGGCCACAATGAGCAGTTCTTC.